The 28 T cell receptor beta chains listed next were all sequenced from one sample in a study of blood T cell repertoires in COVID-19. This table comes from immunoSEQ multiplex PCR, and its TCRdb copy is limited to in-frame clones, with some not included. The table includes some 220,000 clones, over 60% detected once. Sequences were obtained from peripheral blood. The receptors come from a woman between 65 and 79 years old with acute or convalescent COVID-19.

V is TRBV27 and J is TRBJ1-5; weak D call: TRBD1 (6 bases). Looked up from germline, CDR1 is MNHEY and CDR2 is SMNVEV (reference sequence). V was clipped by 5 bases and J by 1 base, with 9 bases between them. The CDR3 runs to 14 residues. CDR3 loop: CASSPRGSNQPQHF. The CDR3 nucleotides are TGTGCCAGCAGTCCCAGGGGAAGCAATCAGCCCCAGCATTTT.

The chain joins TRBV6-2 or TRBV6-3 to TRBJ2-1; 8 nucleotides agree with TRBD2. This CDR3 has 14 residues. The V gene's germline CDR1 is MNHEY and CDR2 SVGEGT. V shed 4 bases, J shed 8 bases, and the junction held 7 bases outside the gene matches. The CDR3 protein is CASSSLASGYEQFF. CDR3 sequence (DNA): TGTGCCAGCAGTTCCCTGGCTAGCGGGTATGAGCAGTTCTTC.

This clone was recorded once. The genes are TRBV6-5 and TRBJ2-3, with no clear D. Germline loops: CDR1 MNHEY, CDR2 SVGAGI. The CDR3 consists of 15 residues. The ends were cut back, 0 bases at V and 3 bases at J, with 10 bases in the middle. The chain's CDR3 is CASSYSGQITDTQYF. The DNA of the CDR3 is TGTGCCAGCAGTTACTCGGGCCAGATTACAGATACGCAGTATTTT.

The CDR3 protein is CASSLSTGTGEAFF. CDR3 nucleotides: TGCGCCAGCAGCCTGAGCACAGGGACAGGGGAAGCTTTCTTT. The gene calls are TRBV5-1 and TRBJ1-1; 9 nucleotides match TRBD1. The CDR3 is 14 amino acids. The V gene's germline CDR1 is SGHRS and CDR2 YFSETQ. Losses at the gene ends were 4 bases for V and 8 bases for J; bases not matched to a gene: 9.

The chain links TRBV2 to TRBJ2-2, with 8 positions matching TRBD1. Germline CDR1 SNHLY, CDR2 FYNNEI. Trimming cost V 5 bases and J 7 bases; bases outside gene matches: 9. CDR3 length equals 15 residues. The CDR3 DNA sequence: TGTGCCAGCAGTCCAGGGGGCGCAACGGGCGGGGAGCTGTTTTTT. It specifies CASSPGGATGGELFF.

The table lists this clone with a few counts. CDR3 DNA sequence: TGTGCCAGCAGCTTAACTGGGGACAGTTTGAACACTGAAGCTTTCTTT. Translating gives CASSLTGDSLNTEAFF. This chain uses TRBV11-2 with TRBJ1-1; 7 bases match TRBD1. The CDR3 is made up of 16 amino acids. Germline CDR1 and CDR2: SGHAT and FQNNGV. With V trimmed by 2 bases and J by 0 bases, 6 bases remained unmatched.

This rearrangement joins TRBV7-2 to TRBJ2-7; weak D call: TRBD1 (5 bases). This CDR3 is 14 amino acids long. V was clipped by 1 base and J by 3 bases, with 10 bases between them. Per germline, CDR1 SGHTA and CDR2 FQGNSA. In nucleotides, the CDR3 is TGTGCCAGCAGCTTAGGGACAACTGACTACGAGCAGTACTTC. Protein sequence: CASSLGTTDYEQYF. The entire variable domain, with the rest obtained from reference TRBV7-2 and TRBJ2-7, is as follows: GAGVSQSPSNKVTEKGKDVELRCDPISGHTALYWYRQSLGQGLEFLIYFQGNSAPDKSGLPSDRFSAERTGGSVSTLTIQRTQQEDSAVYLCASSLGTTDYEQYFGPGTRLTVT.

The chain uses TRBV5-6 and TRBJ2-2; possibly TRBD2 for D (5 bases). This CDR3 is 14 amino acids long. Deletions cut 4 bases from V and 7 bases from J, with 14 bases between. The germline gives CDR1 SGHDT, CDR2 YYEEEE. In DNA form, the CDR3 reads TGTGCCAGCAGCCCTATGTACGGGGACGGGGAGCTGTTTTTT. Translating it yields CASSPMYGDGELFF.

The chain uses TRBV4-2 and TRBJ2-7; 7 positions agree with TRBD2. The CDR3 runs to 16 residues. V was clipped by 1 base and J by 3 bases; unmatched bases: 9. CDR1 LGHNA and CDR2 YNFKEQ come from the germline V gene. The chain's CDR3 is CASSQVGGGGLYEQYV. CDR3 DNA: TGTGCCAGCAGCCAAGTAGGAGGCGGGGGACTCTACGAGCAGTACGTC.

This chain connects TRBV15 to TRBJ2-2, with 15 bases fitting TRBD2. The length of the CDR3 is 16 residues. J was trimmed by 4 bases and V by 8 bases; bases with no gene match: 5. CDR1 and CDR2 from the germline V gene are LNHNV and YYDKDF (reference sequence). CDR3 amino acids: CATGLAGGQGTGELFF. The CDR3 coding sequence is TGTGCCACCGGACTAGCGGGGGGGCAGGGCACCGGGGAGCTGTTTTTT.

This clone appeared a few times. This sequence joins TRBV19 and TRBJ1-3; 7 bases align to TRBD1. The CDR3 runs to 18 residues. In germline, CDR1 is LNHDA, CDR2 SQIVND (reference sequence). V was clipped by 5 bases and J by 0 bases; unmatched bases: 13. The CDR3, as DNA: TGTGCCAGTAGTGGCCTTGGGACAGAAAGCCTCTCTGGAAACACCATATATTTT. Amino acid sequence: CASSGLGTESLSGNTIYF.

The rearrangement uses TRBV7-9 and TRBJ2-5; 9 nucleotides agree with TRBD1. CDR1 SEHNR and CDR2 FQNEAQ come from the germline V gene (reference sequence). The CDR3 contains 16 residues. Trimming took 4 bases from V and 4 from J; bases not matched to a gene: 10. The CDR3 sequence: CASSSSGTGKIETQYF. The CDR3 nucleotides read TGTGCCAGCAGCTCGTCCGGGACAGGGAAAATAGAGACCCAGTACTTC.

The genes are TRBV6-5 and TRBJ1-5; no clear D. This CDR3 is 11 amino acids long. Trimming took 9 bases from V and 0 from J, leaving 3 bases between them. Per the germline V gene, CDR1 is MNHEY and CDR2 is SVGAGI. The CDR3 bases are TGTGCCAGATATAGCAATCAGCCCCAGCATTTT. Translated, it gives CARYSNQPQHF.

This clone has just a few counts. The gene calls are TRBV2 and TRBJ1-5; weak D call: TRBD1 (6 bases). Looked up from germline, CDR1 is SNHLY and CDR2 is FYNNEI. The CDR3 is 14 residues long. V was shortened by 8 bases and J by 0 bases, with 11 bases between the two germline ends. Here the CDR3 reads CASAQGSSNQPQHF. CDR3 coding DNA: TGTGCCAGCGCACAGGGAAGTAGCAATCAGCCCCAGCATTTT.

As DNA, the CDR3 is TGTGCCTGGGTCCAGACAGGGGGGGAACCCCTCCACTTT. Translating gives CAWVQTGGEPLHF. This chain links TRBV30 with TRBJ1-6; 9 bases match TRBD1. The CDR3 spans 13 residues. The germline gives CDR1 GTSNPN, CDR2 SVGIG (reference sequence). V was pared by 5 bases and J by 12 bases, with 8 bases of the junction left unmatched. The complete variable domain, with remaining parts taken from reference TRBV30 and TRBJ1-6, reads SQTIHQWPATLVQPVGSPLSLECTVEGTSNPNLYWYRQAAGRGLQLLFYSVGIGQISSEVPQNLSASRPQDRQFILSSKKLLLSDSGFYLCAWVQTGGEPLHFGNGTRLTVT.

The V call is TRBV5-6, the J call TRBJ2-7, with D maybe TRBD2 (6 bases). The CDR3 length is 14 residues. V was pared by 2 bases and J by 5 bases, with 14 bases between. CDR1 SGHDT and CDR2 YYEEEE come from the germline V gene. CDR3 in amino acids: CASSFGWEENEQYF. The CDR3 DNA follows: TGTGCCAGCAGCTTCGGTTGGGAGGAGAACGAGCAGTACTTC.

V and J are TRBV4-1 and TRBJ2-5, with 8 bases that match TRBD2. The CDR3 is 13 residues long. The V segment lost 8 bases and the J segment 4 bases; nucleotides outside the gene matches: 6. Germline CDR1 and CDR2: MGHRA and YSYEKL. CDR3 sequence (DNA): TGCGCCAGCTCGGGGGGGAATGGAGAGACCCAGTACTTC. It encodes CASSGGNGETQYF.

This clone was picked up one time. The chain has TRBV7-9 and TRBJ2-1; TRBD1 aligns across 7 bases. CDR3 length: 15 amino acids. After removal of 5 bases from V and 5 bases from J, the junction contained 9 bases not matched to a gene. Germline lookup yields CDR1 SEHNR and CDR2 FQNEAQ (reference sequence). CDR3 in DNA: TGTGCCAGCAGCCGTTTCCGGGACAGCGACAATGAGCAGTTCTTC. Amino acids: CASSRFRDSDNEQFF.

V is TRBV13 and J is TRBJ1-2, with 7 nucleotides matching TRBD1. CDR1 is PRHDT and CDR2 is FYEKMQ in the germline V gene (reference sequence). The CDR3 length is 13 residues. After removal of 5 bases from V and 14 bases from J, the junction contained 14 bases not matched to a gene. DNA for the CDR3: TGTGCCAGCAGCCTAACAGGGGAACACCCGTTAACCTTC. It translates to CASSLTGEHPLTF.

This clone was counted between two and nine times. The chain couples TRBV12-5 to TRBJ2-1; D call uncertain. Germline values: CDR1 LGHNT, CDR2 FRNRAP. CDR3 size: 14 residues. V was pared by 1 base and J by 3 bases, with 7 bases between. CDR3 coding DNA: TGTGCTAGTGGTTTGGGGCGGTTCTACAATGAGCAGTTCTTC. Translating gives CASGLGRFYNEQFF.

This sequence joins TRBV3-1 (or the pseudogene TRBV3-2) and TRBJ2-5; D perhaps matches TRBD2 (6 bases). The CDR3 is made up of 15 amino acids. Between the trimmed V and J ends, which lost 4 bases and 1 base, there was a span of 13 bases. Germline CDR1 LGHDT, CDR2 YNNKEL (reference sequence). The CDR3 nucleotides are TGTGCCAGCAGCCCATTACGGGGGACCCAAGAGACCCAGTACTTC. Its protein is CASSPLRGTQETQYF.

Only a few counts were recorded for this clone. The chain has TRBV28 and TRBJ1-5, with TRBD1 as a possible D gene (5 bases). V shed 3 bases and J shed 1 base, with 22 bases lying between them. The length of the CDR3 is 19 residues. Germline V gives CDR1 MDHEN, CDR2 SYDVKM. CDR3 in amino acids: CASSFWGRGPTGSNQPQHF. As DNA, the CDR3 is TGTGCCAGCAGTTTCTGGGGGAGGGGCCCAACGGGGAGCAATCAGCCCCAGCATTTT.

The rearrangement uses TRBV19 and TRBJ2-5, with D unresolved. V lost 4 bases to trimming and J lost 0 bases, with 6 bases between them. This CDR3 has 13 amino acids. Germline CDR1 is LNHDA and CDR2 is SQIVND (reference sequence). As DNA, the CDR3 is TGTGCCAGTAGTAGGGCGTACCAAGAGACCCAGTACTTC. Translation gives CASSRAYQETQYF.

This chain uses TRBV5-1 with TRBJ2-3, with a weak D call TRBD1 (7 bases). V was cut by 4 bases and J by 7 bases, with 22 bases left in between. The CDR3 runs to 16 residues. The germline CDR1 and CDR2 sequences are SGHRS and YFSETQ. The CDR3 DNA reads TGCGCCAGCAGCGGAGGAATGACAGGGACTGGAAATACGCAGTATTTT. Encoded protein: CASSGGMTGTGNTQYF.

This clone has a single count. In DNA form, the CDR3 reads TGTGCCATCAGTGAGTCGAGGTTGGCAGAGCCCCAGCATTTT. Protein: CAISESRLAEPQHF. The chain combines TRBV10-3 with TRBJ1-5, with D unclear. The germline V gene has CDR1 ENHRY and CDR2 SYGVKD. This CDR3 comprises 14 residues. Trimming took 0 bases from V and 8 from J, leaving 11 bases between them.

The J gene is TRBJ2-1, the V gene TRBV28; 8 bases line up with TRBD2. V dropped 3 bases and J dropped 4; count of bases not matched to a gene: 2. The length of the CDR3 is 14 residues. Germline CDR1 is MDHEN and CDR2 is SYDVKM. CDR3 region: CASSLAGGYNEQFF. CDR3 nucleotide sequence: TGTGCCAGCAGTTTGGCGGGGGGATACAATGAGCAGTTCTTC. The full variable domain, rest sourced from reference TRBV28 and TRBJ2-1, is DVKVTQSSRYLVKRTGEKVFLECVQDMDHENMFWYRQDPGLGLRLIYFSYDVKMKEKGDIPEGYSVSREKKERFSLILESASTNQTSMYLCASSLAGGYNEQFFGPGTRLTVL.

V is TRBV11-3 and J is TRBJ2-3, with 9 bases that match TRBD2. CDR1 is SGHNT and CDR2 is YENEEA in the germline V gene. There are 15 residues in the CDR3. With V trimmed by 0 bases and J by 6 bases, 4 bases remained unmatched. Written as DNA, the CDR3 is TGTGCCAGCAGCTTAGAGCGGGGGGGCCGGGATACGCAGTATTTT. It encodes CASSLERGGRDTQYF.

V is TRBV4-2 and J is TRBJ2-1; 13 positions match TRBD2. Germline V gene lookup returns CDR1 LGHNA and CDR2 YNFKEQ. The V and J ends lost 4 bases and 2 bases, in that order; junction bases with no gene match: 5. This CDR3 is built from 17 residues. The CDR3, as DNA: TGTGCCAGCAGCCCCCGGACTAGCGGGGGTACCTACAATGAGCAGTTCTTC. It translates to CASSPRTSGGTYNEQFF.